The rows below give T cell receptor beta chains drawn from one sample of a study of blood T cell repertoires in COVID-19. This table comes from immunoSEQ multiplex PCR, and its TCRdb copy is limited to in-frame clones, with some not included. The table has hundreds of thousands of clones, about 85% seen once. The sample consisted of peripheral blood. The receptors were sampled from a woman aged 18-29 years with acute or convalescent COVID-19. The CDR3 runs from the conserved cysteine through the conserved F or W. D genes are given only for firm matches. Some rows mark clone size as missing; the rest say once, few, many or name a class of expanded clone.

j_call d_call clone_size v_call cdr3_length cdr3_nt cdr3_aa
TRBJ1-3 NA NA TRBV10-3 14 TGTGCCATCCGTATACTTACAGGGGGAAACACCATATATTTT CAIRILTGGNTIYF
TRBJ2-7 NA NA TRBV7-6 15 TGTGCCAGCAGCCGCTCCCCCGGGGACTCCTACGAGCAGTACTTC CASSRSPGDSYEQYF
TRBJ2-2 NA NA TRBV21-1 14 TGTGCCAGCTGGCAGACAGGTAGCACCGGGGAGCTGTTTTTT CASWQTGSTGELFF
TRBJ1-4 TRBD1 NA TRBV6-5 14 TGTGCCAGCAGCCGGACAGGCTCTCGAGAAAAACTGTTTTTT CASSRTGSREKLFF
TRBJ1-2 NA NA TRBV3-1/TRBV3-2 16 TGTGCCAGCAGCCTTCGGGGGGGAGTAGCTAACTATGGCTACACCTTC CASSLRGGVANYGYTF
TRBJ2-5 NA NA TRBV7-2 13 TGTGCCAGCAGCCTACCGGGGCAAGAGACCCAGTACTTC CASSLPGQETQYF
TRBJ2-3 TRBD1 NA TRBV5-1 17 TGCGCCAGCAGCTTTTTGAGAGGGGGCCGAGGGACAGATACGCAGTATTTT CASSFLRGGRGTDTQYF
TRBJ2-1 TRBD2 few TRBV5-1 12 TGCGCCAGCAGCTTAGCGGGAGATGAGCAGTTCTTC CASSLAGDEQFF
TRBJ1-1 TRBD1 NA TRBV6-6 15 TGTGCCAGCAGTTACTCCGGGACAGTCCTCGAAGAAGCTTTCTTT CASSYSGTVLEEAFF
TRBJ1-4 NA NA TRBV28 13 TGTGCCAGCAGTTCCCCCGGGAGGGGAAAACTGTTTTTT CASSSPGRGKLFF
TRBJ2-2 TRBD2 NA TRBV6-4 15 TGTGCCAGCACCCAGACTAGCGGGACGGGCGGGGAGCTGTTTTTT CASTQTSGTGGELFF
TRBJ2-7 NA NA TRBV9 15 TGTGCCAGCAGCGAGGGGGGGGTGCGATCCTACGAGCAGTACTTC CASSEGGVRSYEQYF
TRBJ1-1 NA NA TRBV2 11 TGTGCCAGCGTTCTCCGGGTTGAAGCTTTCTTT CASVLRVEAFF
TRBJ1-4 TRBD1 once TRBV7-2 12 TGTGCCAGCAGCGTAAACGGACAGGCCTTCCTTTTT CASSVNGQAFLF
TRBJ2-7 TRBD2 NA TRBV30 12 TGTGCCTGGGGGGGAGGGTTTCGCGAGCAGTACTTC CAWGGGFREQYF
TRBJ2-1 TRBD2 NA TRBV12-5 19 TGTGCTAGTGGTTTGGTATCCCCGACTAGCGGGGGGCAGTACAATGAGCAGTTCTTC CASGLVSPTSGGQYNEQFF
TRBJ1-2 NA NA TRBV9 15 TGTGCCAGCAGCGACGACCCAGGTCTGAACTATGGCTACACCTTC CASSDDPGLNYGYTF
TRBJ2-6 TRBD2 NA TRBV7-6 17 TGTGCCAGCAGCTCACTAGCGGGAGAATCTGGGGCCAACGTCCTGACTTTC CASSSLAGESGANVLTF
TRBJ1-1 TRBD1 NA TRBV6-5 14 TGTGCCAGCAGTTCGTGGACAGGGGACACTGAAGCTTTCTTT CASSSWTGDTEAFF
TRBJ2-3 NA NA TRBV7-3 13 TGTGCCAGCAGCTTAATGTCAGCAGATACGCAGTATTTT CASSLMSADTQYF
TRBJ1-2 TRBD1 NA TRBV6-5 13 TGTGCCAGCCAACAGGGGGCTGACTATGGCTACACCTTC CASQQGADYGYTF
TRBJ2-7 TRBD2 NA TRBV11-1 15 TGTGCCAGCAGTTCGGGACTAGCGGGATCCTACGAGCAGTACTTC CASSSGLAGSYEQYF
TRBJ1-4 TRBD1 NA TRBV7-8 17 TGTGCCAGCAGCTTAGCGGGCAGGGGGCCGACTAATGAAAAACTGTTTTTT CASSLAGRGPTNEKLFF
TRBJ1-6 NA NA TRBV9 16 TGTGCCAGCAGCGTAGGGGGCCAAGGCTATAATTCACCCCTCCACTTT CASSVGGQGYNSPLHF
TRBJ1-5 TRBD1 NA TRBV5-1 17 TGCGCCAGCAGCCTCCACCCGGGACAGGGAGGAAATCAGCCCCAGCATTTT CASSLHPGQGGNQPQHF
TRBJ2-1 TRBD1 NA TRBV4-2 16 TGTGCCAGCAGCCAAGAACAGGGGAGCTCCTACAATGAGCAGTTCTTC CASSQEQGSSYNEQFF
TRBJ2-2 TRBD2 NA TRBV7-3 19 TGTGCCAGCAGCTCCGTCCCGGGACTAGCGGGAGGGTCCACCGGGGAGCTGTTTTTT CASSSVPGLAGGSTGELFF
TRBJ2-1 NA NA TRBV19 14 TGTGCCTGCGGAAAGGGGGACCGTGAATCTGAGCAGTTCTTC CACGKGDRESEQFF
TRBJ2-1 NA NA TRBV12-3/TRBV12-4 12 TGTGCCAGCAGTTTTGTCAGGAATGAGCAGTTCTTC CASSFVRNEQFF
TRBJ1-3 NA NA TRBV7-6 15 TGTGCCAGCAGCCCTTGGGGAGGGACTGGAAACACCATATATTTT CASSPWGGTGNTIYF
TRBJ2-1 TRBD1 NA TRBV2 18 TGTGCCAGCAGTGACGGTGGTATTCCAGGGGGCTTGTTAGATGAGCAGTTCTTC CASSDGGIPGGLLDEQFF
TRBJ2-6 TRBD1 NA TRBV18 18 TGTGCCAGCTCACCAGTGACAGGGGTGCCCTCTGGGGCCAACGTCCTGACTTTC CASSPVTGVPSGANVLTF
TRBJ2-5 TRBD2 NA TRBV4-1 14 TGCGCCAGCAGCCTTGAGCGGGACCTTGAGACCCAGTACTTC CASSLERDLETQYF
TRBJ2-1 TRBD1 NA TRBV24-1 17 TGTGCCACCAGTGACCCCCGGACAGGGTCCTCCTACAATGAGCAGTTCTTC CATSDPRTGSSYNEQFF
TRBJ2-3 NA NA TRBV28 13 TGTGCCAGCTGGGACACTTCCACAGATACGCAGTATTTT CASWDTSTDTQYF
TRBJ1-6 NA NA TRBV14 13 TGTGCCAGCAGCCCCCAGACACATTCACCCCTCCACTTT CASSPQTHSPLHF
TRBJ1-2 TRBD1 NA TRBV18 15 TGTGCCAGCTCACCCTCGGGACAGGATACATATGGCTACACCTTC CASSPSGQDTYGYTF
TRBJ2-1 TRBD2 NA TRBV6-5 16 TGTGCCAGCAGTTACACCGGACTAGCGGGAGCAAATGAGCAGTTCTTC CASSYTGLAGANEQFF
TRBJ1-3 TRBD1 NA TRBV7-3 17 TGTGCCAGCAGCAAAGGGGCAGGGGGCTCCTCTGGAAACACCATATATTTT CASSKGAGGSSGNTIYF
TRBJ2-1 TRBD2 NA TRBV11-2 15 TGTGCCAGCGCCGAACTCGGGAGGGCCTACAATGAGCAGTTCTTC CASAELGRAYNEQFF
TRBJ2-1 NA NA TRBV12-3/TRBV12-4 13 TGTGCCAGCAGTTTAGCGCGAGACAATGAGCAGTTCTTC CASSLARDNEQFF
TRBJ1-5 TRBD1 NA TRBV19 14 TGTGCCAGTAGTCAGGGGGCGCAAGCTCAGCCCCAGCATTTT CASSQGAQAQPQHF
TRBJ2-7 TRBD1 NA TRBV13 14 TGTGCCAGCAGCACCCGGACAGGGGGCAGCGAGCAGTACTTC CASSTRTGGSEQYF
TRBJ2-6 NA NA TRBV28 16 TGTGCCAGCAGTTTACCAGGGAACTCTGGGGCCAACGTCCTGACTTTC CASSLPGNSGANVLTF
TRBJ2-7 TRBD2 NA TRBV20-1 13 TGCAGTGCTAGTGAGCGGGAGTTGAGTGAGCAGTACTTC CSASERELSEQYF
TRBJ2-7 NA few TRBV5-7 14 TGTGCCAGCAGCTTGAAACAGGGCCCCTACGAGCAGTACTTC CASSLKQGPYEQYF
TRBJ2-3 NA NA TRBV24-1 16 TGTGCCACCAGTGATGGGGGTCAGGGGCGCACAGATACGCAGTATTTT CATSDGGQGRTDTQYF
TRBJ2-2 NA NA TRBV9 14 TGTGCCAGCAGTCCTATGGTTTCTACCGGGGAGCTGTTTTTT CASSPMVSTGELFF
TRBJ2-1 NA NA TRBV5-6 14 TGTGCCAGCAGCCCCGGACCGGGATACAATGAGCAGTTCTTC CASSPGPGYNEQFF
TRBJ2-7 TRBD2 NA TRBV10-3 16 TGTGCCATCAGTGAGTCGCGGCCCGGGACTAGCGGAGAGCAGTACTTC CAISESRPGTSGEQYF
TRBJ2-7 NA NA TRBV29-1 15 TGCAGCGTCATAATGGAGGACAGCGAGTACTACGAGCAGTACTTC CSVIMEDSEYYEQYF
TRBJ2-1 NA NA TRBV28 14 TGTGCCAGCAGTTTCGAGGATACGGACAATGAGCAGTTCTTC CASSFEDTDNEQFF
TRBJ2-7 NA NA TRBV27 13 TGTGCCAGCAGTCCACGAATCGGGGACGAGCAGTACTTC CASSPRIGDEQYF
TRBJ1-1 TRBD1 few TRBV7-9 12 TGTGCCAGCAGCTTCGTTGAGGGGGCAGCTTTCTTT CASSFVEGAAFF
TRBJ2-5 NA NA TRBV7-9 14 TGTGCCAGCAGCTACCTAGGGGCCCGGGAGACCCAGTACTTC CASSYLGARETQYF